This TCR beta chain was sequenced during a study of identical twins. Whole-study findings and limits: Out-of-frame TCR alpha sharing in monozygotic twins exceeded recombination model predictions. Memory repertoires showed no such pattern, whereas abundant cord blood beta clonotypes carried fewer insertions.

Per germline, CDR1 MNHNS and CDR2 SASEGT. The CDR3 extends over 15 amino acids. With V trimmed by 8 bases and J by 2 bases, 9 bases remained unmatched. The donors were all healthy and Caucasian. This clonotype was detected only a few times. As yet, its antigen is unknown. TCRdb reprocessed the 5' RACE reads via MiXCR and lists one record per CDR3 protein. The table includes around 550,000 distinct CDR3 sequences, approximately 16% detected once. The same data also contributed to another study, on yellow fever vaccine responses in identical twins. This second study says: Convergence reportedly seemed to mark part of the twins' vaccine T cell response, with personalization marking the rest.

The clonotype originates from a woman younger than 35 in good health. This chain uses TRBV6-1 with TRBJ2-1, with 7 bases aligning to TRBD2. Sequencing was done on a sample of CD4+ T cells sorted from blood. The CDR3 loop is CASARASGPYNEQFF. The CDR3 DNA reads TGTGCCAGCGCAAGGGCTAGCGGCCCCTACAATGAGCAGTTCTTC.